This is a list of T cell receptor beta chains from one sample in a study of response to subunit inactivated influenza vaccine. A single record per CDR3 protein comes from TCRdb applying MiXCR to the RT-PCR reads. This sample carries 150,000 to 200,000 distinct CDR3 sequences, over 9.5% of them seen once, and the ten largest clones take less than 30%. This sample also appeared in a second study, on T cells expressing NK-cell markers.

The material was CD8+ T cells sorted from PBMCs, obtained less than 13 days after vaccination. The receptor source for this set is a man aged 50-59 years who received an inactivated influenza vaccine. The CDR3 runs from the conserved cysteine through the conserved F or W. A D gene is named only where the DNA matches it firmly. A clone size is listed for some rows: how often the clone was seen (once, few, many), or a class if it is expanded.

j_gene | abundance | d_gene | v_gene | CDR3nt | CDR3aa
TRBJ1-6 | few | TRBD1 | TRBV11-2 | TGTGCCAGCAGCTTAGTCCCGGGACAGTATAATTCACCCCTCCACTTT | CASSLVPGQYNSPLHF
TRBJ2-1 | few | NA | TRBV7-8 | TGTGCCAGCAGCTTCGGCAGCGCTTACTCCTACAATGAGCAGTTCTTC | CASSFGSAYSYNEQFF
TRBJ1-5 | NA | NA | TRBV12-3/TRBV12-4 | TGTGCCAGCAGTTTAGGGGCTGGCCAGCATTTT | CASSLGAGQHF
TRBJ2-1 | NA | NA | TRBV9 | TGTGCCAGCAGCGGCCTAAGGGGTGAGCAGTTCTTC | CASSGLRGEQFF
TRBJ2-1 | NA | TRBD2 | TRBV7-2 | TGTGCCAGCAGCTGGGGACTAGCGGGAGGGGTTGAGCAGTTCTTC | CASSWGLAGGVEQFF
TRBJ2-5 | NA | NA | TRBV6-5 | TGTGCCAGCAGTTACTCGGTTGGGCTAGCGTTAGAGACCCAGTACTTC | CASSYSVGLALETQYF
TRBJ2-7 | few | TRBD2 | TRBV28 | TGTGCCAGCAGTTTATGGGGGACTAGCGGGGTCTACGAGCAGTACTTC | CASSLWGTSGVYEQYF
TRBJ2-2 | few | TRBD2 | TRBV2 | TGTGCCAGCAGACGCACTAGCGGGGGAAGCGGGGAGCTGTTTTTT | CASRRTSGGSGELFF
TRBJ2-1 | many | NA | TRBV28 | TGTGCCAGCACAAAAACCGCTTCTAGCTCCTACAATGAGCAGTTCTTC | CASTKTASSSYNEQFF
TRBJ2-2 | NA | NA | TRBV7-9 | TGTGCCAGCAGCTTATACACCGGGGAGCTGTTTTTT | CASSLYTGELFF